The 12 T cell receptor beta chains reported below all come from one sample, sequenced in a study of shared clonotypes between healthy human individuals. Measured with immunoSEQ multiplex PCR; TCRdb has only the in-frame clones, and not every one. The table lists about a million clones, 65% to 80% of them singletons, with roughly 1.4% in the top ten. Sequenced sample: memory CD4+ T cells sorted from blood. The subset denotes: CD45RA-negative fraction. Receptor source: a man between 18 and 29 years old in good health.

This clone was observed once. The CDR3 sequence: CASSLWGQGTNEKLFF. CDR3 sequence (DNA): TGTGCCAGCAGCTTGTGGGGACAGGGGACTAATGAAAAACTGTTTTTT. The genes are TRBV5-4 and TRBJ1-4; 10 nucleotides line up with TRBD1. CDR3 length equals 16 residues. Trimming removed 1 base from V and 2 bases from J; junction bases left unmatched: 2. Germline loops: CDR1 SGHNT, CDR2 YYREEE (reference sequence).

The chain employs TRBV2 and TRBJ2-1; 8 bases fit TRBD1. Germline trimming cut 6 bases from V and 9 bases from J; bases unmatched to any gene: 7. The CDR3 is made up of 13 amino acids. Germline V CDR1 and CDR2: SNHLY, FYNNEI. The DNA of the CDR3 is TGTGCCAGCAGCACTGACAGGGGAGGTGAGCAGTTCTTC. It yields the protein CASSTDRGGEQFF. The whole variable domain, filled in from reference TRBV2 and TRBJ2-1, reads EPEVTQTPSHQVTQMGQEVILRCVPISNHLYFYWYRQILGQKVEFLVSFYNNEISEKSEIFDDQFSVERPDGSNFTLKIRSTKLEDSAMYFCASSTDRGGEQFFGPGTRLTVL.

The chain recombines TRBV28 with TRBJ1-2; D ambiguous. V dropped 8 bases and J dropped 2 bases, with 6 bases sitting between them. CDR3 length equals 11 residues. Germline V gene lookup returns CDR1 MDHEN and CDR2 SYDVKM. In DNA, the CDR3 is TGTGCCAGCCGTATCAACTATGGCTACACCTTC. The encoded protein is CASRINYGYTF.

As concerns this clone: Other DNA sequences in this sample translate to the same CDR3. The chain joins TRBV6-1 to TRBJ1-6, with 8 bases aligning to TRBD1. CDR1 is MNHNS, CDR2 SASEGT, per germline. This CDR3 is built from 13 residues. Trimming took 7 bases from V and 7 from J; bases not matched to a gene: 3. The CDR3 loop reads CASIGQGNSPLHF. The CDR3 nucleotides are TGTGCCAGCATAGGACAGGGAAATTCACCCCTCCACTTT.

This sequence joins TRBV11-3 and TRBJ2-5; D is ambiguous. Germline assignment: CDR1 SGHNT and CDR2 YENEEA. This CDR3 is 13 amino acids long. The V gene lost 5 bases and the J gene lost 3 bases, with 10 bases spanning the gap. Here the CDR3 reads CASSPWTEETQYF. The CDR3 bases are TGTGCCAGCAGCCCTTGGACGGAAGAGACCCAGTACTTC.

The V and J genes are TRBV5-1 and TRBJ2-6; 10 bases fit TRBD1. The CDR3 has 16 amino acids. V lost 4 bases and J lost 2; bases outside the gene matches: 3. Germline loops: CDR1 SGHRS, CDR2 YFSETQ. The CDR3 DNA is TGCGCCAGCAGCGTAGGGACAGGGGCTGGGGCCAACGTCCTGACTTTC. It yields the protein CASSVGTGAGANVLTF.

The V gene is TRBV4-1, the J gene TRBJ1-6; D not certain. The CDR3 loop spans 14 amino acids. Germline loops: CDR1 MGHRA, CDR2 YSYEKL. With 4 bases removed from V and 6 bases from J, the gap between germline ends came to 10 bases. Here the CDR3 DNA reads TGCGCCAGCAGCCGTGCGGAGCGTAATTCACCCCTCCACTTT. Amino acid sequence: CASSRAERNSPLHF.

The genes are TRBV5-4 and TRBJ2-3, with 9 nucleotides matching TRBD2. Trimming removed 4 bases from V and 4 bases from J; junction bases left unmatched: 7. Germline CDR1 reads SGHNT; CDR2 reads YYREEE (reference sequence). The CDR3 runs 15 residues. The CDR3 loop is CASSPGAGGPDTQYF. The CDR3 DNA reads as TGTGCCAGCAGCCCCGGGGCGGGGGGGCCAGATACGCAGTATTTT.

The sample holds a few counts of this clone. The chain couples TRBV15 to TRBJ1-1; 8 bases are shared with TRBD1. CDR1 is LNHNV and CDR2 is YYDKDF in the germline V gene (reference sequence). CDR3 length: 15 residues. The V gene end was trimmed by 7 bases and the J gene end by 1 base; junction bases not matched to a gene: 8. CDR3 bases: TGTGCCACCAACCCGACAGGGGCGCGGAACACTGAAGCTTTCTTT. Translation gives CATNPTGARNTEAFF.

This clone was detected ten times or more. The chain has TRBV19 and TRBJ1-2; D unresolved. The germline CDR1 and CDR2 sequences are LNHDA and SQIVND (reference sequence). The CDR3 sequence is 13 residues long. The V end was cut by 5 bases, the J end by 8 bases, with 15 bases between. The DNA of the CDR3 is TGTGCCAGTAGTCTGGGATTGCTGGGGGGCTACACCTTC. This sequence encodes CASSLGLLGGYTF. The full variable domain, rest sourced from reference TRBV19 and TRBJ1-2, is DGGITQSPKYLFRKEGQNVTLSCEQNLNHDAMYWYRQDPGQGLRLIYYSQIVNDFQKGDIAEGYSVSREKKESFPLTVTSAQKNPTAFYLCASSLGLLGGYTFGSGTRLTVV.

A few counts support this clone. The V call is TRBV5-1, the J call TRBJ1-4; a possible D gene is TRBD1 (6 bases). The CDR3 contains 15 residues. Germline V CDR1 and CDR2: SGHRS, YFSETQ. V lost 3 bases and J lost 4, with 13 bases in between. The CDR3 spells CASSWTQGSNEKLFF. The DNA of the CDR3 is TGCGCCAGCAGCTGGACACAGGGAAGTAATGAAAAACTGTTTTTT.

The genes are TRBV7-3 and TRBJ2-2; D not certain. The CDR3 is made up of 12 amino acids. The V end lost 5 bases, the J end lost 8 bases, and 9 bases lay between the germline ends. Germline lookup yields CDR1 SGHTA and CDR2 FQGTGA. CDR3 amino acids: CASSPAVGELFF. The DNA for the CDR3 is TGTGCCAGCAGCCCCGCTGTTGGGGAGCTGTTTTTT.